This passage covers 9 T cell receptor beta chains from one sample sequenced in a study of T-cell reconstitution after alpha-beta-depleted transplantation in children (dated by TCRdb to between 2015 and 2016). The library relied on PCR. The sequencing machine was an Illumina HiSeq 2500. TCR libraries were prepared with molecular barcoding, using unique molecular identifiers to normalize TCRbeta repertoire quantification. Clones were called with MiXCR by TCRdb after fastp trimmed the public reads at Q25, and only in-frame beta chains were retained. Identical CDR3 proteins give one entry, which carries the most common genes and DNA. Counted in this sample were about 980,000 distinct CDR3 sequences; under 30% of them appeared once. 28% of the sample is taken by the ten largest. What the treatment or condition label conveys for this sample: allogeneic hematopoietic cell transplantation with graft depleted of TCRalphabeta T cells and CD19 B cells.

The sample here was PBMCs, mostly from graft donor cells, taken 360 days after TCRalphabeta/CD19-depleted stem cell transplant. The receptors here all came from a boy in the first two years of life who had a stem cell transplant for SCID, so the T cells may come from the graft donor.

This clonotype was observed a handful of times. The V call is TRBV12-3 or TRBV12-4, the J call TRBJ2-2, with D hard to call. The CDR3 has 14 amino acids. With 2 bases removed from V and 1 base from J, the gap between germline ends came to 5 bases. In nucleotides, the CDR3 is TGTGCCAGCAGTTTATTGGTGAACACCGGGGAGCTGTTTTTT. Protein: CASSLLVNTGELFF.

This clonotype has just a few counts. The V and J genes are TRBV20-1 and TRBJ2-7, with 9 bases that match TRBD1. The CDR3 has 14 amino acids. Trimming removed 1 base from V and 10 bases from J; junction bases left unmatched: 11. CDR1 and CDR2 (germline): DFQATT, SNEGSKA (reference sequence). Written as DNA, the CDR3 is TGCAGTGCTAGAGGGAGGACAGGGGACCCCTCTCAGTACTTC. Protein: CSARGRTGDPSQYF.

This chain joins TRBV4-1 and TRBJ2-3; 9 nucleotides align to TRBD2. Germline CDR1 is MGHRA and CDR2 is YSYEKL. V lost 1 base and J lost 2; bases outside the gene matches: 4. The CDR3 covers 16 residues. The CDR3 DNA reads TGCGCCAGCAGCCAAGGGGGCGGGGGGGTCACAGATACGCAGTATTTT. Translation: CASSQGGGGVTDTQYF.

This rearrangement joins TRBV7-9 to TRBJ2-1; 12 bases are shared with TRBD1. J was trimmed by 7 bases and V by 5 bases; bases with no gene match: 6. Germline CDR1 and CDR2: SEHNR and FQNEAQ (reference sequence). The CDR3 runs 15 residues. The CDR3 coding sequence is TGTGCCAGCAGCGCCGGGACAGGGGGCTGGAATGAGCAGTTCTTC. Residues: CASSAGTGGWNEQFF.

The chain couples TRBV7-2 to TRBJ2-1, with D perhaps matching TRBD2 (5 bases). The CDR3 totals 15 residues. The V and J ends lost 2 bases and 6 bases respectively, with 14 bases between them. Germline V gene data show CDR1 as SGHTA and CDR2 as FQGNSA. The CDR3 nucleotides are TGTGCCAGCAGCTTAATGGAGGCGGGCCGCAATGAGCAGTTCTTC. Protein: CASSLMEAGRNEQFF.

This clonotype was seen a handful of times. J is TRBJ1-1 and V is TRBV5-1; no firm D call. The CDR3 spans 15 residues. Germline V CDR1 and CDR2: SGHRS, YFSETQ. Deletions cut 4 bases from V and 5 bases from J, with 18 bases between. CDR3 sequence: CASSREPGIGTEAFF. CDR3 DNA sequence: TGCGCCAGCAGCCGTGAACCAGGAATTGGGACTGAAGCTTTCTTT.

The rearrangement uses TRBV11-2 and TRBJ2-1; D ambiguous. The V end lost 4 bases, the J end lost 4 bases, and 14 bases lay between the germline ends. The CDR3 contains 15 residues. Germline lookup yields CDR1 SGHAT and CDR2 FQNNGV. CDR3 in DNA: TGTGCCAGCAGCTCCCTTCTGGGGTCTTACAATGAGCAGTTCTTC. This encodes CASSSLLGSYNEQFF.

This clonotype was seen a handful of times. The rearrangement joins TRBV6-5 to TRBJ1-3; perhaps TRBD1 as D (6 bases). The V gene lost 2 bases and the J gene lost 4 bases, with 9 bases spanning the gap. Germline assignment: CDR1 MNHEY and CDR2 SVGAGI. The length of the CDR3 is 14 residues. CDR3 amino acids: CASSYRGQGNTIYF. DNA for the CDR3: TGTGCCAGCAGTTACCGCGGACAGGGAAACACCATATATTTT.

V gene TRBV6-2 or TRBV6-3 combines with J gene TRBJ2-2; 8 bases are shared with TRBD1. This CDR3 region has 16 residues. CDR1 and CDR2 (germline): MNHEY, SVGEGT. V was pared by 3 bases and J by 4 bases, with 7 bases of the junction left unmatched. The CDR3 sequence is CASSYSGGWSTGELFF. The CDR3 DNA reads TGTGCCAGCAGTTATTCAGGGGGCTGGTCCACCGGGGAGCTGTTTTTT.